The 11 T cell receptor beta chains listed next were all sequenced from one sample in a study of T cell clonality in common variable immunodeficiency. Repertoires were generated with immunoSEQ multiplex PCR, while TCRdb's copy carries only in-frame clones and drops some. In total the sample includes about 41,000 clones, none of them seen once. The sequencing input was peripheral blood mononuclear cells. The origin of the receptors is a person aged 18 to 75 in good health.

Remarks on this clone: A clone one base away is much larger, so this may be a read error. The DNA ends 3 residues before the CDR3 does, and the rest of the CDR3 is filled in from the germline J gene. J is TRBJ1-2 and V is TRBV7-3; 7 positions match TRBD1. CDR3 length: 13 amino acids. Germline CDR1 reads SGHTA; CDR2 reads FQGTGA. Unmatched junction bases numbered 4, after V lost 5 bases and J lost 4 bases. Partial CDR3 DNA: TGTGCCAGCAGCCTGGACAGGCGCTATGGC. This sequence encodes CASSLDRRYG. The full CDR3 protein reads CASSLDRRYGYTF. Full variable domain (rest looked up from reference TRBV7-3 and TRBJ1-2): GAGVSQTPSNKVTEKGKYVELRCDPISGHTALYWYRQSLGQGPEFLIYFQGTGAADDSGLPNDRFFAVRPEGSVSTLKIQRTERGDSAVYLCASSLDRRYGYTFGSGTRLTVV.

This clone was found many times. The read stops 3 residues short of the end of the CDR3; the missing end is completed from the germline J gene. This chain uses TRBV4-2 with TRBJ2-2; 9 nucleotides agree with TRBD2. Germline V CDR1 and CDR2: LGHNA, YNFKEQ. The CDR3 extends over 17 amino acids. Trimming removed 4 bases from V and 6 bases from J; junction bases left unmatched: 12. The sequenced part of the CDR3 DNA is TGTGCCAGCAGCCGAATGACTAGCGGTCCCCTAGCCGGGGAG. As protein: CASSRMTSGPLAGE. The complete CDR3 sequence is CASSRMTSGPLAGELFF.

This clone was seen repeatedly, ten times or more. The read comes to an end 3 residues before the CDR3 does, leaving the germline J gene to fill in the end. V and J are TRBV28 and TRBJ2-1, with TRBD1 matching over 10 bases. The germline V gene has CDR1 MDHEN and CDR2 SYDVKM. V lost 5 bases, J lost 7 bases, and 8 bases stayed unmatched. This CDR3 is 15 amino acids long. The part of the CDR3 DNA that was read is TGTGCCAGCAGTACCCTCGGGACAGGGGTGAATGAG. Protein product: CASSTLGTGVNE. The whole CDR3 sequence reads CASSTLGTGVNEQFF.

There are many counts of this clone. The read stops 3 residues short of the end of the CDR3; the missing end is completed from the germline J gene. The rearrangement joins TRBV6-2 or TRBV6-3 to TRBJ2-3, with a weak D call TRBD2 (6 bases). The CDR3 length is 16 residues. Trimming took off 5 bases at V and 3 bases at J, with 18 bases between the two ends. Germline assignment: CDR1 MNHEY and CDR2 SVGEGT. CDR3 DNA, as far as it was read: TGTGCCAGCAGTCAGTTGGACGGTGGACTAACAGATACG. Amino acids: CASSQLDGGLTDT. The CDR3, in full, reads CASSQLDGGLTDTQYF.

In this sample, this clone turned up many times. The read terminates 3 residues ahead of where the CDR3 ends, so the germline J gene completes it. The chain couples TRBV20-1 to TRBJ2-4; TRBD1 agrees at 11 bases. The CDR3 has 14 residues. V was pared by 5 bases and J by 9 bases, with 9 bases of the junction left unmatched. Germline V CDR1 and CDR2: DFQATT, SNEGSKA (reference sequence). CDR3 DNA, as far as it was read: TGCAGTGCTCATATTCGGGACAGGGGGACCATT. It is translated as CSAHIRDRGTI. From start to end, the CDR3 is CSAHIRDRGTIQYF.

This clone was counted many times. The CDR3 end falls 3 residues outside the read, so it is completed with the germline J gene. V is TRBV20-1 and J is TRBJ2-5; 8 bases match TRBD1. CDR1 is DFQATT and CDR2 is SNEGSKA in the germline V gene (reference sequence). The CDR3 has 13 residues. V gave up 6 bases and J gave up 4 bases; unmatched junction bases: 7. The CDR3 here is CSATGTGRETQYF. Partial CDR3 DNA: TGCAGTGCAACCGGGACAGGTCGAGAGACC.

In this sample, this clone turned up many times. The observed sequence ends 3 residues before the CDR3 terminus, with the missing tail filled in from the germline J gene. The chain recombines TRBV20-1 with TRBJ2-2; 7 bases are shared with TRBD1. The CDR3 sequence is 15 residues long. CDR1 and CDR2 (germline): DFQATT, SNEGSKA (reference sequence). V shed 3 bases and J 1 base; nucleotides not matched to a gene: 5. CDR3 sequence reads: CSARGQSKNTGELFF. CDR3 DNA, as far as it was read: TGCAGTGCTAGGGGACAGTCAAAGAACACCGGGGAG.

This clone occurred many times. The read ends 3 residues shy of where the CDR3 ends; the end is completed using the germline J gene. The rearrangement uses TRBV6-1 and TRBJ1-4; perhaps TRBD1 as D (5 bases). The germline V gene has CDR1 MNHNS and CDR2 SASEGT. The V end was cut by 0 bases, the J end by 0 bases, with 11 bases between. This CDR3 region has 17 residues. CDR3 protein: CASSEAGGAATNEKLFF. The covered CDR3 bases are TGTGCCAGCAGTGAAGCGGGCGGGGCCGCAACTAATGAAAAA.

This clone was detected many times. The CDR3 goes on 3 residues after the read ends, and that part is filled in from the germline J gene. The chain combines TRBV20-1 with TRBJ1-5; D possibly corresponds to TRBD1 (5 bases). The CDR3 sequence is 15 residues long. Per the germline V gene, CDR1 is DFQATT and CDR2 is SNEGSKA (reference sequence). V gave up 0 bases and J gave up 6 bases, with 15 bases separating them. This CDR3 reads CSARESAGRGQPQHF. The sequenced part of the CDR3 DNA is TGCAGTGCTAGAGAGTCGGCAGGGAGGGGTCAGCCC.

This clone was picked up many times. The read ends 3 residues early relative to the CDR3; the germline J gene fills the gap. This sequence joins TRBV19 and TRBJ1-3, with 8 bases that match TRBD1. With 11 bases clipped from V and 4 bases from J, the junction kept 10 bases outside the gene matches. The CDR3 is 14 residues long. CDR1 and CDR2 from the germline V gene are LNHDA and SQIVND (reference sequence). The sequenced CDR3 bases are TGTGCCGCCCAGGCAGGGGGCGACGGAAACACC. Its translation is CAAQAGGDGNT. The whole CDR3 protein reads CAAQAGGDGNTIYF.

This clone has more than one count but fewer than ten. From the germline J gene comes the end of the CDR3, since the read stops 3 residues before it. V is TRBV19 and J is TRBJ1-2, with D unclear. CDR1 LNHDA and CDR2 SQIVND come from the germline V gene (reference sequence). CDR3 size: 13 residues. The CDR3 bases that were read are TGTGCCAGCAACCCGGGGAGGTCAGATACC. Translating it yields CASNPGRSDT. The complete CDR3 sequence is CASNPGRSDTYTF.